This passage covers 20 T cell receptor beta chains from one sample sequenced in a study of control samples from healthy donors and cancer patients (dated by TCRdb to the early 2020s). The protocol used for the library was the immunoSEQ multiplex PCR assay. TCRdb limited this immuneACCESS table to in-frame rearrangements with V and J called. A share of clones is missing; checked studies link under half to unresolved V genes, and the rest is unexplained. The sample has 150,000 to 200,000 clones on record, roughly 95% of them singletons. The top ten constitute roughly 4.3% of the sample. The material sequenced was blood. These receptors all stem from a woman aged 55-70 years in good health.

J is TRBJ2-2 and V is TRBV18; no definite D call. Trimming removed 1 base at V and 3 bases at J, with 12 bases between. In germline, CDR1 is KGHSH, CDR2 LQKENI. The CDR3 consists of 16 residues. CDR3 loop: CASSPRAGGDTGELFF. CDR3 sequence (DNA): TGTGCCAGCTCACCACGGGCTGGCGGAGACACCGGGGAGCTGTTTTTT.

The chain recombines TRBV5-4 with TRBJ2-3, with 8 bases matching TRBD2. Germline-derived CDR1 and CDR2 are SGHNT and YYREEE (reference sequence). The CDR3 runs to 15 residues. Trimming at V came to 4 bases and at J to 0 bases, leaving 4 bases not matched to a gene. CDR3 region: CASSEGLASTDTQYF. DNA of the CDR3: TGTGCCAGCAGCGAAGGACTAGCAAGCACAGATACGCAGTATTTT. Full variable domain (remainder filled in from reference TRBV5-4 and TRBJ2-3): ETGVTQSPTHLIKTRGQQVTLRCSSQSGHNTVSWYQQALGQGPQFIFQYYREEENGRGNFPPRFSGLQFPNYSSELNVNALELDDSALYLCASSEGLASTDTQYFGPGTRLTVL.

On this clone itself: The sample has other DNA sequences that encode this CDR3 too. The chain joins TRBV29-1 to TRBJ2-5; 9 bases are shared with TRBD1. This CDR3 region has 14 residues. J gave up 2 bases and V 6 bases, and 7 bases lay outside the gene matches. CDR1 and CDR2 (germline): SQVTM, ANQGSEA. The CDR3 spells CSVTTGTGQETQYF. CDR3 DNA sequence: TGCAGCGTGACAACCGGGACAGGGCAAGAGACCCAGTACTTC. Full variable domain (missing parts from reference TRBV29-1 and TRBJ2-5): SAVISQKPSRDICQRGTSLTIQCQVDSQVTMMFWYRQQPGQSLTLIATANQGSEATYESGFVIDKFPISRPNLTFSTLTVSNMSPEDSSIYLCSVTTGTGQETQYFGPGTRLLVL.

V is TRBV29-1 and J is TRBJ1-1, with D tentatively TRBD1 (6 bases). Germline CDR1 is SQVTM and CDR2 is ANQGSEA. The CDR3 runs to 13 residues. V lost 4 bases, J lost 5 bases, and 14 bases lay in between. The CDR3 DNA sequence: TGCAGCGTTGGAGGGGGATTAAGGACTGAAGCTTTCTTT. Translation: CSVGGGLRTEAFF. Full variable domain (rest looked up from reference TRBV29-1 and TRBJ1-1): SAVISQKPSRDICQRGTSLTIQCQVDSQVTMMFWYRQQPGQSLTLIATANQGSEATYESGFVIDKFPISRPNLTFSTLTVSNMSPEDSSIYLCSVGGGLRTEAFFGQGTRLTVV.

V gene TRBV27 combines with J gene TRBJ2-6, with 7 positions matching TRBD2. The CDR3 loop spans 16 amino acids. The J segment lost 4 bases and the V segment lost 3 bases, leaving 6 bases of the junction unmatched. CDR1 and CDR2 from the germline V gene are MNHEY and SMNVEV (reference sequence). The CDR3 loop is CASSFAGVGGANVLTF. CDR3 nucleotide sequence: TGTGCCAGCAGTTTCGCGGGGGTCGGAGGGGCCAACGTCCTGACTTTC.

The J gene is TRBJ1-5, the V gene TRBV19, with a possible D match to TRBD1 (5 bases). CDR3 length: 14 amino acids. V lost 2 bases, J lost 1 base, and 6 bases lay in between. CDR1 is LNHDA, CDR2 SQIVND, per germline (reference sequence). Written as DNA, the CDR3 is TGTGCCAGTAGTATAAGGGACAGCAATCAGCCCCAGCATTTT. Amino acid sequence: CASSIRDSNQPQHF.

The genes are TRBV9 and TRBJ1-4, with 7 positions matching TRBD1. The CDR3 spans 15 residues. V shed 0 bases, J shed 7 bases, and the junction held 6 bases outside the gene matches. Germline assignment: CDR1 SGDLS and CDR2 YYNGEE. CDR3 loop: CASSVVSGGSEKLFF. The CDR3 DNA sequence: TGTGCCAGCAGCGTAGTATCAGGGGGATCTGAAAAACTGTTTTTT.

The chain carries TRBV19 and TRBJ2-5; 13 nucleotides agree with TRBD2. Germline CDR1 LNHDA, CDR2 SQIVND (reference sequence). The V and J ends lost 4 bases and 2 bases, in that order; junction bases with no gene match: 1. The CDR3 contains 15 residues. CDR3 amino acids: CASSRLAGGQETQYF. The CDR3 DNA sequence: TGTGCCAGTAGTAGACTAGCGGGGGGTCAAGAGACCCAGTACTTC.

This rearrangement joins TRBV5-1 to TRBJ2-6; possibly TRBD2 for D (5 bases). Trimming removed 4 bases from V and 4 bases from J, with 9 bases in between. Germline-derived CDR1 and CDR2 are SGHRS and YFSETQ. CDR3 length: 14 residues. CDR3 region: CASSPGFGANVLTF. Written as DNA, the CDR3 is TGCGCCAGCAGCCCGGGGTTCGGGGCCAACGTCCTGACTTTC.

The chain combines TRBV5-1 with TRBJ1-5; no reliable D call. The CDR3 is 13 amino acids. Trimming took 4 bases from V and 3 from J, leaving 8 bases between them. Germline V gene data show CDR1 as SGHRS and CDR2 as YFSETQ. The CDR3 reads CASSPGLNQPQHF. As DNA, the CDR3 is TGCGCCAGCAGCCCAGGCCTCAATCAGCCCCAGCATTTT.

The CDR3 spells CASSQGLAGAAQYF. In DNA, the CDR3 is TGTGCCAGCAGCCAGGGACTAGCGGGGGCGGCCCAGTACTTC. This chain joins TRBV11-2 and TRBJ2-5; TRBD2 matches 14 bases. This CDR3 is built from 14 residues. From germline, CDR1 is SGHAT and CDR2 FQNNGV. V shed 5 bases and J 9 bases; nucleotides not matched to a gene: 5.

V and J are TRBV9 and TRBJ2-2; D not certain. The CDR3 runs to 14 residues. Looked up from germline, CDR1 is SGDLS and CDR2 is YYNGEE. With 3 bases removed from V and 3 bases from J, the gap between germline ends came to 9 bases. CDR3 DNA: TGTGCCAGCAGCGCCCGAGTATACACCGGGGAGCTGTTTTTT. It yields the protein CASSARVYTGELFF.

J is TRBJ1-1 and V is TRBV6-5, with 7 bases lining up with TRBD1. Trimming at V came to 4 bases and at J to 4 bases, leaving 6 bases not matched to a gene. This CDR3 comprises 14 residues. Germline V gene sequence: CDR1 MNHEY, CDR2 SVGAGI. The CDR3 DNA is TGTGCCAGCAGTTTTCACAGGGGTGGCACTGAAGCTTTCTTT. The encoded protein is CASSFHRGGTEAFF.

V and J are TRBV6-1 and TRBJ2-4, with TRBD1 matching 9 bases. This CDR3 has 17 residues. The V gene's germline CDR1 is MNHNS and CDR2 SASEGT. The trim removed 0 bases at V and 7 bases at J, leaving 10 bases unmatched. The CDR3 nucleotides are TGTGCCAGCAGTGAAGCCCCGGGGGGACAGGGTGGGAACATTCAGTACTTC. The encoded protein is CASSEAPGGQGGNIQYF.

V gene TRBV9 combines with J gene TRBJ2-3; 8 bases are a match to TRBD2. J was trimmed by 0 bases and V by 4 bases; bases with no gene match: 7. The CDR3 is 16 residues long. Germline V gene lookup returns CDR1 SGDLS and CDR2 YYNGEE. CDR3 DNA: TGTGCCAGCAGCACCCGTAGCGGGGCCAGCACAGATACGCAGTATTTT. It translates to CASSTRSGASTDTQYF.

The chain is built from TRBV12-3 or TRBV12-4 and TRBJ1-3; D gene unclear. Trimming removed 6 bases from V and 1 base from J, with 7 bases in between. The CDR3 runs 13 residues. DNA for the CDR3: TGTGCCAGCAGAACGCAGTCTGGAAACACCATATATTTT. Translating it yields CASRTQSGNTIYF.

The chain employs TRBV21-1 and TRBJ2-7; the table's D call, TRBD1, has no DNA check behind it. TRBV21-1 represents a pseudogene. There are 11 residues in the CDR3. CDR3 nucleotides: TGTGCCAGCAGCAGACACTACGAGCAGTACTTC. Amino acid sequence: CASSRHYEQYF.

The chain employs TRBV6-5 and TRBJ1-2; D call uncertain. V dropped 2 bases and J dropped 5 bases, with 15 bases sitting between them. In germline, CDR1 is MNHEY, CDR2 SVGAGI. CDR3 length equals 15 residues. As DNA, the CDR3 is TGTGCCAGCAGTTACGAGGCAGAAACCGTATATGGCTACACCTTC. Its translation: CASSYEAETVYGYTF.

The chain carries TRBV5-6 and TRBJ1-6, with D unclear. This CDR3 is built from 16 residues. The germline V gene encodes CDR1 SGHDT and CDR2 YYEEEE. The V gene lost 2 bases and the J gene lost 10 bases, with 19 bases spanning the gap. CDR3 residues: CASSFWAGRSRSPLHF. Here the CDR3 DNA reads TGTGCCAGCAGCTTCTGGGCAGGCCGTTCGAGGTCACCCCTCCACTTT.

About this clone: Compared with germline, one end of the junction differs, possibly owing to a read error. V is TRBV14 and J is TRBJ2-7, with D perhaps matching TRBD1 (6 bases). The CDR3 totals 14 residues. The germline CDR1 and CDR2 sequences are SGHDN and FVKESK. The CDR3 DNA reads TGTGCCAGCAGCCAGTTCGGGGTGATCGGGACACCGTATTTC. Its protein is CASSQFGVIGTPYF.